These 14 T cell receptor beta chains came from one sample sequenced in a study of blood T cell repertoires in COVID-19. Only in-frame clones appear in the TCRdb table, and some are missing; sequencing was by immunoSEQ multiplex PCR. The data contain 250,000 to 350,000 clones, roughly 83% of them seen just once; the ten biggest clones take up roughly 1.6%. The sequencing input was peripheral blood. These receptors were collected from a human donor with COVID-19, enrolled during active disease. The donor label of this sample is uncertain.

The chain joins TRBV3-1 (or the pseudogene TRBV3-2) to TRBJ2-7; tentatively, D is TRBD2 (5 bases). Germline V lookup: CDR1 LGHDT, CDR2 YNNKEL (reference sequence). The CDR3 loop spans 15 amino acids. V gave up 4 bases and J gave up 0 bases, with 13 bases separating them. CDR3 protein: CASSRAATSSYEQYF. The CDR3 nucleotides are TGTGCCAGCAGCCGGGCCGCAACTAGCTCCTACGAGCAGTACTTC.

The count of this clone is one. The V gene is TRBV9, the J gene TRBJ1-1, with D unclear. The CDR3 length is 13 residues. V lost 4 bases, J lost 0 bases, and 7 bases lay in between. Germline CDR1 SGDLS, CDR2 YYNGEE. The CDR3 region has the DNA TGTGCCAGCAGCCCACTCATGAACACTGAAGCTTTCTTT. Encoded protein: CASSPLMNTEAFF.

This rearrangement joins TRBV6-1 to TRBJ2-5, with 7 bases that match TRBD1. Germline V gives CDR1 MNHNS, CDR2 SASEGT. Germline trimming cut 2 bases from V and 4 bases from J; bases unmatched to any gene: 1. CDR3 length equals 13 residues. CDR3 amino acids: CASSENRGETQYF. CDR3 sequence (DNA): TGTGCCAGCAGTGAAAACAGGGGAGAGACCCAGTACTTC.

The chain employs TRBV5-8 and TRBJ2-5; 11 bases agree with TRBD2. In germline, CDR1 is SGHTS, CDR2 YDEGEE. V was clipped by 0 bases and J by 4 bases; unmatched bases: 2. This CDR3 is 15 amino acids long. The CDR3 reads CASSLGLAGRETQYF. For the CDR3, the DNA is TGTGCCAGCAGCTTGGGACTAGCGGGAAGAGAGACCCAGTACTTC.

The count of this clone is one. The chain couples TRBV2 to TRBJ1-5; possibly TRBD1 for D (6 bases). CDR1 is SNHLY and CDR2 is FYNNEI in the germline V gene. This CDR3 region has 15 residues. Trimming shortened V by 7 bases and J by 6 bases, and 19 bases separated the two germline ends. CDR3 region: CASKWEGGQGQPQHF. The CDR3 DNA is TGTGCCAGCAAATGGGAGGGGGGTCAGGGTCAGCCCCAGCATTTT.

The chain carries TRBV30 and TRBJ2-1; D unclear. The CDR3 is made up of 14 amino acids. CDR1 GTSNPN and CDR2 SVGIG come from the germline V gene (reference sequence). Trimming removed 0 bases at V and 8 bases at J, with 14 bases between. CDR3 sequence (DNA): TGTGCCTGGAGTGTACTAAGGCACCAAGATGAGCAGTTCTTC. Protein product: CAWSVLRHQDEQFF.

This clone was seen only a few times. V usage is TRBV28 and J usage is TRBJ2-7; 7 nucleotides align to TRBD2. CDR3 length: 12 residues. V shed 5 bases, J shed 3 bases, and the junction held 1 base outside the gene matches. Germline V gene data show CDR1 as MDHEN and CDR2 as SYDVKM. CDR3 residues: CASSGTIYEQYF. DNA for the CDR3: TGTGCCAGCAGTGGGACTATCTACGAGCAGTACTTC.

This chain uses TRBV9 with TRBJ2-7; D uncertain. The germline V and J ends were trimmed by 0 bases and 3 bases, with 16 bases remaining between them. This CDR3 contains 16 residues. The germline CDR1 and CDR2 sequences are SGDLS and YYNGEE. CDR3 DNA: TGTGCCAGCAGCGTAGATCCAGCGAGCAATATCTACGAGCAGTACTTC. This encodes CASSVDPASNIYEQYF.

In DNA, the CDR3 is TGTGCCACCAGCAGAGAAGGTGTTGGACTAGCACCCACCCAGTACTTC. This encodes CATSREGVGLAPTQYF. This rearrangement joins TRBV15 to TRBJ2-5, with TRBD2 matching 8 bases. V dropped 0 bases and J dropped 8; count of bases not matched to a gene: 11. The CDR3 is made up of 16 amino acids. Germline-derived CDR1 and CDR2 are LNHNV and YYDKDF (reference sequence).

This chain links TRBV25-1 with TRBJ2-7; TRBD1 might be the D (5 bases). Germline V CDR1 and CDR2: MGHDK, SYGVNS. V lost 2 bases to trimming and J lost 1 base, with 15 bases between them. This CDR3 contains 16 residues. CDR3 residues: CASSEIGSGNSYEQYF. In nucleotides, the CDR3 is TGTGCCAGCAGTGAAATTGGATCAGGGAATTCCTACGAGCAGTACTTC.

V is TRBV6-5 and J is TRBJ2-3; D might be TRBD2 (6 bases). Trimming stripped 0 bases from V and 4 bases from J, with 8 bases between. Per germline, CDR1 MNHEY and CDR2 SVGAGI. There are 14 residues in the CDR3. The CDR3 sequence is CASSYSGGSDTQYF. CDR3 bases: TGTGCCAGCAGTTACTCGGGGGGATCAGATACGCAGTATTTT.

About this clone: Because the CDR3's place on the DNA is in doubt, the DNA is left out and the CDR3 is given as listed by TCRdb. The chain combines TRBV6-5 with TRBJ1-5. Germline V gene sequence: CDR1 MNHEY, CDR2 SVGAGI. The length of the CDR3 is 13 amino acids, counting both ends. The CDR3: CASILEGRGPQHF.

The rearrangement links TRBV5-1 to TRBJ2-5; the D gene is possibly TRBD2 (5 bases). CDR3 size: 15 residues. The germline V and J ends were trimmed by 3 bases and 5 bases, with 17 bases remaining between them. The germline V gene encodes CDR1 SGHRS and CDR2 YFSETQ. The DNA of the CDR3 is TGCGCCAGCAGCTCCTTGGGTGGGAGTTGGGAGACCCAGTACTTC. Translation gives CASSSLGGSWETQYF.

The rearrangement uses TRBV9 and TRBJ2-1; D might be TRBD1 (5 bases). V was clipped by 2 bases and J by 8 bases, with 17 bases between them. The CDR3 contains 15 residues. CDR1 and CDR2 from the germline V gene are SGDLS and YYNGEE. The DNA for the CDR3 is TGTGCCAGCAGCGTCGAGGTCCAGGGTAGGCATGAGCAGTTCTTC. Amino acid sequence: CASSVEVQGRHEQFF.